This T cell receptor beta chain is drawn from a study of blood T cell repertoires in COVID-19. Study-level information: Sites in the United States, Italy and Spain provided acute and convalescent COVID-19 samples. PBMCs, B-cell-depleted T cells, or T cells provided the cDNA or gDNA that made up the material.

Source study methods: It was from reference gene primer amplification that nucleated cell counts were estimated. Profiling relied on immunoSEQ multiplex PCR, and the TCRdb table lists in-frame clones only, not all of them. The D gene and trimming were derived from the DNA, and the V and J assignments and clone size from that table. Among about 240,000 clones, 80% to 90% were seen once, and the ten largest hold around 5.9%. This CDR3 region has 15 residues. CDR1 is GTSNPN and CDR2 is SVGIG in the germline V gene (reference sequence). V trimming: 1 base; J trimming: 3 bases; junction bases outside the gene matches: 4.

J is TRBJ1-4 and V is TRBV30, with 8 bases aligning to TRBD1. The sequenced material came from peripheral blood. This sequence originates from a man aged 55 to 69 with acute or convalescent COVID-19. CDR3 in DNA: TGTGCCTGGAGTGACAGGGGGTCGGCTAATGAAAAACTGTTTTTT. This translates into CAWSDRGSANEKLFF.